The 21 T cell receptor beta chains given below trace back to one sample, sequenced in a study of T cell responses to AZD1222 COVID-19 vaccine. Sequencing used immunoSEQ multiplex PCR; TCRdb keeps in-frame clones, though not all of them. The sample has some 120,000 clones, approximately 89% seen once; the top ten hold 3.5% to 5%. The starting material was peripheral blood, obtained on day 0 of AZD1222 vaccination. These receptor sequences come from an adult in good health.

This chain connects TRBV18 to TRBJ1-2; D is unclear. The germline V gene has CDR1 KGHSH and CDR2 LQKENI. The germline V and J ends were trimmed by 10 bases and 2 bases, with 17 bases remaining between them. The CDR3 totals 14 residues. For the CDR3, the DNA is TGTGCCACCTCGCCTGGCAGCTTAAACTATGGCTACACCTTC. Encoded protein: CATSPGSLNYGYTF.

The rearrangement uses TRBV28 and TRBJ2-7, with D possibly TRBD1 on 5 matching bases. Germline V gene lookup returns CDR1 MDHEN and CDR2 SYDVKM. The V gene lost 6 bases and the J gene lost 0 bases, with 15 bases spanning the gap. This CDR3 contains 15 residues. The CDR3 reads CASSLRQTGSYEQYF. DNA for the CDR3: TGTGCCAGCAGCCTCAGACAGACCGGCTCCTACGAGCAGTACTTC.

This chain uses TRBV6-1 with TRBJ1-2; no clear D gene. CDR1 is MNHNS and CDR2 is SASEGT in the germline V gene. This CDR3 region has 14 residues. V dropped 2 bases and J dropped 8 bases, with 15 bases sitting between them. CDR3 DNA sequence: TGTGCCAGCAGTGAAAGGAGGGAAGTTGCGGGCTACACCTTC. Amino acid sequence: CASSERREVAGYTF.

This clone was picked up one time. This chain joins TRBV4-1 and TRBJ2-7; D may be TRBD1 (6 bases). V lost 6 bases to trimming and J lost 2 bases, with 11 bases between them. The germline gives CDR1 MGHRA, CDR2 YSYEKL. CDR3 length: 13 residues. In DNA form, the CDR3 reads TGCGCCAGCAGTGGACAGTACCCCTACGAGCAGTACTTC. It specifies CASSGQYPYEQYF.

To note about this clone: The same CDR3 can be traced to other DNA sequences in this sample. The chain joins TRBV18 to TRBJ2-5, with TRBD2 as a possible D gene (5 bases). This CDR3 is built from 13 residues. V lost 3 bases, J lost 5 bases, and 10 bases lay in between. CDR1 and CDR2 (germline): KGHSH, LQKENI. CDR3 nucleotide sequence: TGTGCCAGCTCACCCGGACTTGGGGAGACCCAGTACTTC. It codes for CASSPGLGETQYF. The full variable domain, completed using reference TRBV18 and TRBJ2-5, is NAGVMQNPRHLVRRRGQEARLRCSPMKGHSHVYWYRQLPEEGLKFMVYLQKENIIDESGMPKERFSAEFPKEGPSILRIQQVVRGDSAAYFCASSPGLGETQYFGPGTRLLVL.

The chain carries TRBV5-5 and TRBJ2-3; D tentatively fits TRBD1 or TRBD2 (5 bases each). V lost 3 bases to trimming and J lost 3 bases, with 14 bases between them. The CDR3 covers 15 residues. CDR1 and CDR2 (germline): SGHKS, YYEKEE (reference sequence). CDR3 nucleotide sequence: TGTGCCAGCAGCTCTCGAGGGACGTGGACAGATACGCAGTATTTT. Translated, it gives CASSSRGTWTDTQYF.

The chain combines TRBV3-1 (or the pseudogene TRBV3-2) with TRBJ2-7, with D possibly being TRBD1 (5 bases). In germline, CDR1 is LGHDT, CDR2 YNNKEL (reference sequence). V dropped 0 bases and J dropped 3 bases, with 15 bases sitting between them. The CDR3 is 16 amino acids. The CDR3 coding sequence is TGTGCCAGCAGCCAAGAGGCCGTATCCAGGGACTACGAGCAGTACTTC. Translating gives CASSQEAVSRDYEQYF.

A single count supports this clone. This chain links TRBV19 with TRBJ2-5, with D perhaps TRBD1 or TRBD2 (5 bases each). This CDR3 comprises 15 residues. Germline lookup yields CDR1 LNHDA and CDR2 SQIVND (reference sequence). Trimming left V 6 bases short and J 3 bases short, with 17 bases between. The CDR3 is CASRPGRTTKETQYF. DNA for the CDR3: TGTGCCAGTAGGCCGGGACGGACAACTAAAGAGACCCAGTACTTC.

The chain combines TRBV20-1 with TRBJ2-1, with no clear D. CDR3 size: 10 residues. Trimming left V 6 bases short and J 7 bases short, with 7 bases between. Germline V gives CDR1 DFQATT, CDR2 SNEGSKA (reference sequence). The CDR3 loop reads CSAPINEQFF. DNA for the CDR3: TGCAGTGCCCCGATAAATGAGCAGTTCTTC.

V gene TRBV2 combines with J gene TRBJ1-2; TRBD1 aligns across 8 bases. Per the germline V gene, CDR1 is SNHLY and CDR2 is FYNNEI. The CDR3 contains 14 residues. V shed 1 base and J 4 bases; nucleotides not matched to a gene: 2. The CDR3 DNA sequence: TGTGCCAGCAGTGAAGACAGGGGGGGCTATGGCTACACCTTC. Protein sequence: CASSEDRGGYGYTF.

The J gene is TRBJ1-1, the V gene TRBV19; no firm D call. The CDR3 spans 16 residues. The V gene lost 3 bases and the J gene lost 3 bases, with 17 bases spanning the gap. Germline V lookup: CDR1 LNHDA, CDR2 SQIVND (reference sequence). For the CDR3, the DNA is TGTGCCAGTAGTATTTCGCAGCTGCGAAGTGACACTGAAGCTTTCTTT. Its translation is CASSISQLRSDTEAFF. Filled out from reference TRBV19 and TRBJ1-1, the complete variable domain reads DGGITQSPKYLFRKEGQNVTLSCEQNLNHDAMYWYRQDPGQGLRLIYYSQIVNDFQKGDIAEGYSVSREKKESFPLTVTSAQKNPTAFYLCASSISQLRSDTEAFFGQGTRLTVV.

The chain combines TRBV27 with TRBJ1-5, with a weak D call TRBD1 (6 bases). Germline assignment: CDR1 MNHEY and CDR2 SMNVEV (reference sequence). The CDR3 loop spans 16 amino acids. The V end was cut by 2 bases, the J end by 2 bases, with 13 bases between. CDR3 sequence: CASSLTGTWGNQPQHF. CDR3 nucleotide sequence: TGTGCCAGCAGTTTAACCGGGACATGGGGCAATCAGCCCCAGCATTTT.

This clone came up once. The chain uses TRBV28 and TRBJ1-1; D ambiguous. This CDR3 is 19 amino acids long. Germline V CDR1 and CDR2: MDHEN, SYDVKM. V lost 2 bases to trimming and J lost 0 bases, with 22 bases between them. The CDR3 here is CASSLMVSPRGRVNTEAFF. The CDR3 nucleotides read TGTGCCAGCAGTTTAATGGTTAGTCCGCGAGGGAGGGTGAACACTGAAGCTTTCTTT.

CDR3 coding DNA: TGTGCCAGCAGCAAAGGACTAGCGGGAACCACAGATACGCAGTATTTT. As protein: CASSKGLAGTTDTQYF. The V and J genes are TRBV21-1 and TRBJ2-3; the table's D call, TRBD2, was not checked against the DNA. TRBV21-1 is listed as a pseudogene. There are 16 residues in the CDR3.

Written as DNA, the CDR3 is TGCAGCGTTGACCGAGGGGGGGGCGGCTACACCTTC. It yields the protein CSVDRGGGGYTF. This chain uses TRBV29-1 with TRBJ1-2; tentatively, D is TRBD1 (6 bases). V shed 3 bases and J shed 8 bases, with 13 bases lying between them. Per the germline V gene, CDR1 is SQVTM and CDR2 is ANQGSEA. The CDR3 loop spans 12 amino acids.

The genes are TRBV24-1 and TRBJ2-2; 8 bases align to TRBD1. V shed 2 bases, J shed 2 bases, and the junction held 3 bases outside the gene matches. The length of the CDR3 is 16 residues. Germline V gene lookup returns CDR1 KGHDR and CDR2 SFDVKD. CDR3 sequence reads: CATSDWTGSNTGELFF. DNA of the CDR3: TGTGCCACCAGTGATTGGACAGGGAGCAACACCGGGGAGCTGTTTTTT.

V and J are TRBV12-3 or TRBV12-4 and TRBJ1-1; no clear D gene. The V gene lost 5 bases and the J gene lost 1 base, with 8 bases spanning the gap. The CDR3 totals 13 residues. CDR3 in amino acids: CASSLTANTEAFF. The CDR3 bases are TGTGCCAGCAGTCTAACAGCGAACACTGAAGCTTTCTTT.

The rearrangement joins TRBV10-2 to TRBJ2-7; D might be TRBD2 (6 bases). Germline loops: CDR1 WSHSY, CDR2 SAAADI. This CDR3 is 15 amino acids long. The V and J ends lost 5 bases and 1 base respectively, with 15 bases between them. CDR3 amino acids: CASSLAAGASYEQYF. The CDR3 DNA follows: TGCGCCAGCAGTTTAGCGGCGGGCGCGTCCTACGAGCAGTACTTC.

V gene TRBV6-5 combines with J gene TRBJ2-5; tentatively, D is TRBD2 (6 bases). Looked up from germline, CDR1 is MNHEY and CDR2 is SVGAGI. V was cut by 6 bases and J by 7 bases, with 12 bases left in between. The CDR3 totals 12 residues. The CDR3 here is CASSSSGGTQYF. The CDR3 region has the DNA TGTGCCAGCAGCAGCTCCGGGGGGACCCAGTACTTC.

The rearrangement joins TRBV5-1 to TRBJ1-1; 10 bases line up with TRBD1. This CDR3 region has 16 residues. V trimming: 3 bases; J trimming: 5 bases; junction bases outside the gene matches: 10. From germline, CDR1 is SGHRS and CDR2 YFSETQ. CDR3 sequence (DNA): TGCGCCAGCAGCTCCAGCCAGGGACAGGGGCGGACTGAAGCTTTCTTT. It translates to CASSSSQGQGRTEAFF. Combining the CDR3 with reference TRBV5-1 and TRBJ1-1 gives the whole variable domain KAGVTQTPRYLIKTRGQQVTLSCSPISGHRSVSWYQQTPGQGLQFLFEYFSETQRNKGNFPGRFSGRQFSNSRSEMNVSTLELGDSALYLCASSSSQGQGRTEAFFGQGTRLTVV.

The chain joins TRBV19 to TRBJ1-1; D not certain. Germline CDR1 and CDR2: LNHDA and SQIVND (reference sequence). The V end was cut by 3 bases, the J end by 0 bases, with 11 bases between. This CDR3 has 15 residues. Here the CDR3 reads CASSIRSSLNTEAFF. CDR3 DNA sequence: TGTGCCAGTAGTATCAGATCCAGCTTGAACACTGAAGCTTTCTTT.